This TCR beta chain emerged from a study of T cells in Graves' hyperthyroidism and ophthalmopathy. Study conclusions and caveats: Blood samples included most of the expanded thyroid clonotypes exceeding 0.001.

CDR1 and CDR2 (germline): LNHDA, SQIVND (reference sequence). Unmatched junction bases numbered 8, after V lost 6 bases and J lost 3 bases. CDR3 length equals 15 residues. This clonotype was picked up many times. Its antigen is not known. Researchers took RNA transcripts and amplified the TCR beta CDR3 regions from them. The HTBI set primed first-round TCR CDR3 RT-PCR. Each CDR3 protein is one row after TCRdb ran MiXCR on the multiplex PCR reads. The sample comprises a few hundred thousand distinct CDR3 sequences, approximately 44% of which are singletons, and around 7.7% rests with the top ten. Sequenced material: peripheral blood or thyroid tissue (not recorded which). This rearrangement joins TRBV19 to TRBJ1-5; 7 positions match TRBD1. The receptor was isolated from a young woman with Graves' hyperthyroidism. CDR3 nucleotide sequence: TGTGCCAGTAGATACCCGGGACAGTTCAATCAGCCCCAGCATTTT. It translates to CASRYPGQFNQPQHF.